The clone carrying this T cell receptor beta chain was observed a few times. What it recognizes is unknown. The data originate from a study of the immune and genomic landscape of osteosarcoma. On the study more broadly: Diagnosis ages spanned about 5-85 years, median roughly 26. Study results and limitations: Roughly five cases had one hyperexpanded dominant clone and under 100 clonotypes. External normal skin and healthy peripheral blood data provided clonality references. Average productive clonality was roughly 0.099, with a maximum of roughly 0.3.

Clones were sequenced by immunoSEQ multiplex PCR, and TCRdb holds only the in-frame ones, with some missing. The profile shows roughly 6,000 clones, about two thirds of them singletons. Per the germline V gene, CDR1 is SQVTM and CDR2 is ANQGSEA. This CDR3 is 12 amino acids long. Trimming pared 0 bases from V and 10 bases from J, leaving 9 bases between. Osteosarcoma specimens were post-treatment primary, local recurrence and metastasis tumors from poor-prognosis patients. Material for sequencing was osteosarcoma tumor tissue from the lung. The chain employs TRBV29-1 and TRBJ1-4, with no clear D. This clonotype was sampled from a human donor with osteosarcoma. The DNA for the CDR3 is TGCAGCGTTGAAGATATTTGGGGAAAACTGTTTTTT. Amino acid sequence: CSVEDIWGKLFF.